Detailed here is one T cell receptor (beta chain). Its antigen target is currently unknown. No clone much larger than this one lies a single base away; base qualities are absent. The junction carries 14 bases between V and J, which are trimmed by 3 bases and 4 bases respectively. Per the germline V gene, SNHLY is the CDR1 and FYNNEI is the CDR2. The CDR3 runs 15 residues from the cysteine to the phenylalanine. Only CDR3 DNA is held: 45 bases, read in frame from base 1. Each collaborating institution followed its own protocols to collect whole blood in K2EDTA tubes. For TCRbeta analysis, collaborators shipped samples as frozen whole blood, isolated PBMCs, or DNA extracted from either of those sample types. The data stem from a study of blood T cell repertoires in COVID-19 (dated by TCRdb to about 2020). For the wider study: Collaborator samples came from the United States, Italy and Spain and covered acute and convalescent phases of COVID-19. The prospective study material was composed of cDNA or gDNA derived from T cells, B-cell-depleted T cells, or PBMCs. The dataset comprised deeply sampled blood TCRbeta repertoires from subjects exposed to, actively infected with, or recovered from COVID-19. The repertoires were released in a freely available public database meant as a resource for research on the immune response to SARS-CoV-2. The samples were drawn from the first 160 participants of the ongoing ImmuneRACE study and from 1,254 subjects provided by 6 global collaborators. The sample metadata nearly always contained a de-identified subject ID, COVID-19 status, age in years and sex. Where available, HLA class I and class II types were taken from metadata supplied by the sample provider and were not determined by assay-based typing.

Study-wide findings and limitations: How much clinical and demographic metadata was included differed by source and by participant, and the metadata was provided uncurated.

TCRbeta CDR3 regions were amplified from genomic DNA using the immunoSEQ Assay, a bias-controlled multiplex PCR. The source study handled its data this way. Nucleated cell counts per sample were estimated from amplification of reference gene primers within the assay. Sequence reads were collapsed and filtered to measure the absolute abundance of every unique TCRbeta CDR3 rearrangement. For each sample, productive Simpson clonality was calculated as the square root of Simpson's diversity index over productive rearrangements. TCRdb holds this immuneACCESS table with in-frame rearrangements only. Some clones are missing; in checked studies, unresolved V genes explain under half, and the rest has no known cause. V and J calls and clone size are as listed in that table; D and trimming were resolved from the DNA. This sample has roughly 180,000 clones in its table, and roughly nine tenths of those were observed once. 2.1% of the sample is taken by the ten largest.

The sample taken for sequencing was peripheral blood. The chain employs TRBV2 and TRBJ2-3; tentative D gene TRBD2, with 6 bases matching. This receptor was obtained from a man between 65 and 79 years old with active or convalescent COVID-19. Here is the DNA: TGTGCCAGCAGTGACGGGACTTGGGGCGCAGATACGCAGTATTTT. Translated, it gives CASSDGTWGADTQYF.